This T cell receptor beta chain was sequenced during a study of CD8+ T cells in alopecia areata. In each case, RNA was isolated and then reverse transcribed into cDNA as the sequencing template. Profiling relied on immunoSEQ multiplex PCR, and the TCRdb table lists in-frame clones only, not all of them. The sample has hundreds of thousands of clones; roughly two thirds are singletons. Notes on this clone: Its antigen is not identified.

Study results and limitations: The study found TCR sharing across patients less clear than in mice, possibly for HLA reasons.

Trimming pared 2 bases from V and 3 bases from J, leaving 15 bases between. The germline gives CDR1 SGHDT, CDR2 YYEEEE. This CDR3 has 15 residues. This rearrangement joins TRBV5-6 to TRBJ2-7; D gene unclear. This receptor was identified in a human donor with alopecia areata. The starting material was CD4+ T cells sorted from blood, obtained at week 0. The CDR3 DNA sequence: TGTGCCAGCAGCTTAGGCCCCAGACAAGACTACGAGCAGTACTTC. Protein product: CASSLGPRQDYEQYF.